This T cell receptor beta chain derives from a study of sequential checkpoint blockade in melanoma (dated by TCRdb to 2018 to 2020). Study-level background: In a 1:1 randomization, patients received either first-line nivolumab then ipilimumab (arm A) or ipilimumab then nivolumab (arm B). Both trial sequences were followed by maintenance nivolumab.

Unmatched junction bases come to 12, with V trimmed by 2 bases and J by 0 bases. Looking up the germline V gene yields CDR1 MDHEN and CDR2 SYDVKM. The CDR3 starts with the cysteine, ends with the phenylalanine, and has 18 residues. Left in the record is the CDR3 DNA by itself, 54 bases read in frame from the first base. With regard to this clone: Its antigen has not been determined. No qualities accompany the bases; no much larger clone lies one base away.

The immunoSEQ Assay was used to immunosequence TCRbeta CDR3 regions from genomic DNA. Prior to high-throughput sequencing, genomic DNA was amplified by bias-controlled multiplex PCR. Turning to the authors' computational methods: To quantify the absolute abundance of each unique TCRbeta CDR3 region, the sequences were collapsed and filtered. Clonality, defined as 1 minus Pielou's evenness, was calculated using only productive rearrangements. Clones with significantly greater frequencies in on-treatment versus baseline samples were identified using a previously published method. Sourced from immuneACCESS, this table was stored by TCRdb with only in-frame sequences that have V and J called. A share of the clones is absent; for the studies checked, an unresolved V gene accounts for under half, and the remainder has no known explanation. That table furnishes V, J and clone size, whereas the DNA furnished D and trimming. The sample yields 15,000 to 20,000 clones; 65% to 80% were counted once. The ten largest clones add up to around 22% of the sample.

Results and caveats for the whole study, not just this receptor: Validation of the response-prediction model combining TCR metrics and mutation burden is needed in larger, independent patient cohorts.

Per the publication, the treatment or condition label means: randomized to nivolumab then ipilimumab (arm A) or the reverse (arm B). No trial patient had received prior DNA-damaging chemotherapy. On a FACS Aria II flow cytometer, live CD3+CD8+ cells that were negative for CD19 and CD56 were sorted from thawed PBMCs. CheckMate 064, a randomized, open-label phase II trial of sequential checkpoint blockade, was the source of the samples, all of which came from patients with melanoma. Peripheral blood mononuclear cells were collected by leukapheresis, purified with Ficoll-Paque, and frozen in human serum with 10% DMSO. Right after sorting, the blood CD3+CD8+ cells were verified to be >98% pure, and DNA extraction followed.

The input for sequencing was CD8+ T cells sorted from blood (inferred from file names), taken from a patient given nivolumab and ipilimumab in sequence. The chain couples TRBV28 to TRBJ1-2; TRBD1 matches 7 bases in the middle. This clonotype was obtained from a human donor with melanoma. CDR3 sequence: CASSLGQADRFANYGYTF. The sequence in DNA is TGTGCCAGCAGTTTAGGACAGGCGGACAGGTTCGCTAACTATGGCTACACCTTC.